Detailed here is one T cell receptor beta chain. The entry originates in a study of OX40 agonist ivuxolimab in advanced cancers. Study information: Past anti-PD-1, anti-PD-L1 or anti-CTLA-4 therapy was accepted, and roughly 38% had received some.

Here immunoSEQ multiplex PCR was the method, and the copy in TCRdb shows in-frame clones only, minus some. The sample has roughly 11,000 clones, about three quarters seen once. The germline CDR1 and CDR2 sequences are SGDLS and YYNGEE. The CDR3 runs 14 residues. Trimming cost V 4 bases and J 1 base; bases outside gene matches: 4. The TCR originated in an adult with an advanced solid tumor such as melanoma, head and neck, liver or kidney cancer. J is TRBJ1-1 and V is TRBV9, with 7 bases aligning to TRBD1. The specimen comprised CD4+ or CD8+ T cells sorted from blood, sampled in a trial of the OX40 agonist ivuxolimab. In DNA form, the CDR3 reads TGTGCCAGCAGCATTGGGACAGCGAACACTGAAGCTTTCTTT. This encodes CASSIGTANTEAFF.